This TCR beta chain emerged from a study of T cell responses to AZD1222 COVID-19 vaccine (dated by TCRdb to 2020 to 2023). As for the study more broadly: TCR sequencing was performed for about 250 trial participants, of whom about 200 were given two doses of AZD1222 and roughly 25 were given two doses of MenACWY control vaccine. Trial participants were enrolled by age into subgroups of 18-55, 56-69 and 70-plus years, and roughly 150, 30 and 60 TCR-sequenced participants, respectively, were included in these subgroups. Summary of the overall study and its limitations: Most participants were white British and females outnumbered males, and the authors suggested that clonal diversity may have been underestimated. After two AZD1222 doses, both the breadth and the depth of spike-specific TCRs were significantly higher than at day 0 and than in MenACWY recipients. Conclusions about previously exposed vaccinees are limited because only six or seven AZD1222 recipients were SARS-CoV-2 seropositive at baseline. No day 14 peak-response samples were available, so repertoires were characterized only after the peak T cell response. Epitopes outside the regions mutated in the B.1.351 and B.1.1.7 variants were reportedly recognized by nearly half of the unique spike-specific TCRs. The vaccine-associated CD4 TCRs covered the entire spike protein, and the dominant responses fell in regions 160-218 and 743-854. In the small 56-69-year group, the increase in depth fell short of significance, most likely because of low power.

What this sample's time point label stands for: baseline before first vaccination. In the paper's terms, the treatment or condition label means: meningococcal conjugate vaccine given as trial control. The vaccinee samples were drawn from two UK trials, COV001 and COV002, one of which was a single-blind randomized controlled phase 2/3 trial testing AZD1222 (ChAdOx1 nCoV-19) in healthy adults. For TCRbeta chain sequencing, PBMC samples from trial participants were taken at day 0 and at day 28 after the second dose. This clone was counted a few times. Its antigen is not yet known. It has no much larger one-base neighbor in the sample; base qualities were not kept. The CDR3 regions of human TCRbeta chains were subjected to immunosequencing. Under the source paper's analysis protocol: TCRs in the repertoires were compared against a reference library of SARS-CoV-2-specific TCRs that had been generated with the MIRA antigen-specificity platform. Breadth was defined as the fraction of unique TCRs that were SARS-CoV-2-associated, and depth was defined as the fraction of total T cells that were SARS-CoV-2-associated. Each spike-specific TCR was assigned to its reactive spike region and to a CD4 or CD8 class using the MIRA data. Log10-transformed breadth and depth values were compared by one-way ANOVA with Sidak's multiple comparisons tests. Entries here come from immuneACCESS through TCRdb and include only in-frame sequences with V and J called. Some clones fail to appear in such tables; in the studies checked, an unresolved V gene covers under half of the shortfall, and the cause of the remainder is unknown. Clone size and V and J calls were adopted from that table, with D and trimming inferred from the DNA. A total of 110,000 or so clones appear in this sample, approximately 91% of them only once. The ten largest clones represent roughly 13% of the sample.

The sample was peripheral blood, taken on day 0 of MenACWY control vaccination. The receptor was derived from an adult in good health.

The CDR3 reads CASSSPQNTGELFF. In nucleotide form, the sequence is TGTGCCAGCTCTAGTCCTCAGAACACCGGGGAGCTGTTTTTT. This chain is built from TRBV10-3 and TRBJ2-2, with no confident D gene call. The junction carries 13 bases between V and J, which are trimmed by 10 bases and 1 base respectively. For CDR1 and CDR2, the germline V gene lists ENHRY and SYGVKD. From the cysteine up to the phenylalanine, the CDR3 has a length of 14 residues. Only the CDR3 portion is preserved as DNA: 42 bases, with reading frame beginning at the first base.